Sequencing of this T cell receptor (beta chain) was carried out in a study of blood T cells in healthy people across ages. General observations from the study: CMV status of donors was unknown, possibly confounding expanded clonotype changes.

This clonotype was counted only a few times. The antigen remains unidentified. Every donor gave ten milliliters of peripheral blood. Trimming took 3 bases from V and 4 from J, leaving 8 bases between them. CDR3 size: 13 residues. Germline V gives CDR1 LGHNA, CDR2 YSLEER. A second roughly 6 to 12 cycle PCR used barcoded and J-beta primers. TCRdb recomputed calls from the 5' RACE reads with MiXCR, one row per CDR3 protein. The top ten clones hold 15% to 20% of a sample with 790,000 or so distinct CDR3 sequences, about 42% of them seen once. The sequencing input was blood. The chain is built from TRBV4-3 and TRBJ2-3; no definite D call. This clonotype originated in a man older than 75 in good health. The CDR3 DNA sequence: TGCGCCAGCAGCCAGGGCTGGTCAGATACGCAGTATTTT. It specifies CASSQGWSDTQYF.